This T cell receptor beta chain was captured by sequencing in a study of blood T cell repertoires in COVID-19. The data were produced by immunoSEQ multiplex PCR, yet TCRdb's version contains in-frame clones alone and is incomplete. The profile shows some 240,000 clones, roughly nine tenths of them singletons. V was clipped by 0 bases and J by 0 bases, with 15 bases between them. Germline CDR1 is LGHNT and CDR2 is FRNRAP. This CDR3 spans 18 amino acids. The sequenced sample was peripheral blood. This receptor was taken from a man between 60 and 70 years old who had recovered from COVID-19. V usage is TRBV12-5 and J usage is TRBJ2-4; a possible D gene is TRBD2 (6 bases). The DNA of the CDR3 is TGTGCTAGTGGTTTGGTTCCGGACGGGAGAATAGCCAAAAACATTCAGTACTTC. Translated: CASGLVPDGRIAKNIQYF.